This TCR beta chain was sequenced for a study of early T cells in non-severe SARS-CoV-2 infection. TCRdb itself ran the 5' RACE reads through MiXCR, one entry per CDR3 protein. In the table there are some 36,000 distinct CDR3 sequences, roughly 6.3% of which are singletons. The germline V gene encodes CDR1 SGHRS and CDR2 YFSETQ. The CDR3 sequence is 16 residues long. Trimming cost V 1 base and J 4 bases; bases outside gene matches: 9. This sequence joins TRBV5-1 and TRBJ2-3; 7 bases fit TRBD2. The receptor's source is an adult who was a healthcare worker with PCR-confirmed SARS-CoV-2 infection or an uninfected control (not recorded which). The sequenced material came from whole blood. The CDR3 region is CASSLWSGTVSDTQYF. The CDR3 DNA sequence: TGCGCCAGCAGCTTGTGGAGCGGGACGGTCTCAGATACGCAGTATTTT.